The 10 T cell receptor beta chains presented below share a single source sample, sequenced in a study of blood T cell repertoires in COVID-19. Here immunoSEQ multiplex PCR was the method, and the copy in TCRdb shows in-frame clones only, minus some. The sample yields 150,000 to 200,000 clones, 70% to 90% seen once. Material: PBMCs or T cells enriched from blood (not recorded which). The receptors stem from a man between 35 and 55 years old who had recovered from COVID-19.

This clone has only one observation. V usage is TRBV4-2 and J usage is TRBJ2-5, with a possible D match to TRBD2 (5 bases). The CDR3 extends over 14 amino acids. Germline values: CDR1 LGHNA, CDR2 YNFKEQ. Trimming took 4 bases from V and 4 from J, leaving 13 bases between them. CDR3 protein: CASSRAGSGETQYF. In DNA form, the CDR3 reads TGTGCCAGCAGCCGGGCGGGTTCGGGAGAGACCCAGTACTTC.

This chain uses TRBV3-1 (or the pseudogene TRBV3-2) with TRBJ1-4, with a possible D match to TRBD1 (5 bases). From germline, CDR1 is LGHDT and CDR2 YNNKEL (reference sequence). The CDR3 is 17 residues long. V gave up 0 bases and J gave up 1 base, with 12 bases separating them. CDR3 sequence reads: CASSQDPRVGTNEKLFF. Written as DNA, the CDR3 is TGTGCCAGCAGCCAAGATCCCAGGGTAGGAACTAATGAAAAACTGTTTTTT.

The chain employs TRBV20-1 and TRBJ2-1, with a weak D call TRBD1 (6 bases). V was clipped by 7 bases and J by 8 bases, with 12 bases between them. CDR3 length: 11 amino acids. Per germline, CDR1 DFQATT and CDR2 SNEGSKA (reference sequence). CDR3 sequence: CSGNRVDEQFF. Here the CDR3 DNA reads TGCAGTGGGAACAGGGTGGATGAGCAGTTCTTC.

The chain couples TRBV18 to TRBJ2-2, with D possibly being TRBD2 (7 bases). The germline V gene encodes CDR1 KGHSH and CDR2 LQKENI. CDR3 size: 16 residues. Trimming removed 6 bases at V and 3 bases at J, with 17 bases between. CDR3 bases: TGTGCCAGCTCTTCGGCGGGGGCCGCCGACACCGGGGAGCTGTTTTTT. Translation: CASSSAGAADTGELFF. Using reference TRBV18 and TRBJ2-2 for the parts outside the CDR3, the full variable domain is NAGVMQNPRHLVRRRGQEARLRCSPMKGHSHVYWYRQLPEEGLKFMVYLQKENIIDESGMPKERFSAEFPKEGPSILRIQQVVRGDSAAYFCASSSAGAADTGELFFGEGSRLTVL.

The count of this clone is one. The chain employs TRBV5-1 and TRBJ1-3; 7 nucleotides match TRBD1. V trimming: 4 bases; J trimming: 4 bases; junction bases outside the gene matches: 2. The germline V gene encodes CDR1 SGHRS and CDR2 YFSETQ. The CDR3 has 13 amino acids. The CDR3: CASSADRGNTIYF. In nucleotides, the CDR3 is TGCGCCAGCAGCGCGGACAGGGGAAACACCATATATTTT. Looking up the rest from reference TRBV5-1 and TRBJ1-3 gives the full variable domain: KAGVTQTPRYLIKTRGQQVTLSCSPISGHRSVSWYQQTPGQGLQFLFEYFSETQRNKGNFPGRFSGRQFSNSRSEMNVSTLELGDSALYLCASSADRGNTIYFGEGSWLTVV.

The chain carries TRBV3-1 (or the pseudogene TRBV3-2) and TRBJ2-3, with 9 nucleotides matching TRBD2. This CDR3 spans 16 amino acids. V was pared by 5 bases and J by 1 base, with 7 bases of the junction left unmatched. Germline-derived CDR1 and CDR2 are LGHDT and YNNKEL (reference sequence). The CDR3, as DNA: TGTGCCAGCAGCTTGTTGGTAGCGGGAGGCACAGATACGCAGTATTTT. Translated: CASSLLVAGGTDTQYF.

This sequence joins TRBV19 and TRBJ1-4; no definite D call. This CDR3 spans 15 amino acids. The ends were cut back, 6 bases at V and 3 bases at J, with 14 bases in the middle. Germline-derived CDR1 and CDR2 are LNHDA and SQIVND (reference sequence). The CDR3 loop is CASRTLIGANEKLFF. Written as DNA, the CDR3 is TGTGCCAGTAGGACGCTTATAGGAGCTAATGAAAAACTGTTTTTT.

The V and J genes are TRBV5-6 and TRBJ2-4; D is unresolved. The length of the CDR3 is 14 residues. Deletions cut 4 bases from V and 0 bases from J, with 8 bases between. Germline values: CDR1 SGHDT, CDR2 YYEEEE. The CDR3 DNA follows: TGTGCCAGCAGCCCGACACTAGCCAAAAACATTCAGTACTTC. Its protein is CASSPTLAKNIQYF.

CDR3 sequence: CASSMAGQGHQPQHF. In DNA, the CDR3 is TGTGCCAGTAGTATGGCCGGACAGGGACATCAGCCCCAGCATTTT. This chain joins TRBV19 and TRBJ1-5; TRBD1 matches at 8 bases. The V gene's germline CDR1 is LNHDA and CDR2 SQIVND (reference sequence). Trimming removed 3 bases from V and 5 bases from J; junction bases left unmatched: 6. CDR3 length equals 15 residues.

The rearrangement uses TRBV5-1 and TRBJ2-7; TRBD1 matches 7 bases. V gave up 2 bases and J gave up 1 base; unmatched junction bases: 3. Germline V lookup: CDR1 SGHRS, CDR2 YFSETQ. There are 14 residues in the CDR3. The CDR3 nucleotides are TGCGCCAGCAGCTTCGAGGGGGCTTCCTACGAGCAGTACTTC. This encodes CASSFEGASYEQYF.